Below, one T cell receptor (beta chain) is given with its context. What it binds is unknown. Assembly of TCR beta libraries relied on iRepertoire HTBI primers together with Arm-PCR of CDR3 regions. From the multiplex PCR reads, TCRdb called clonotypes with MiXCR, one entry per CDR3 protein. The repertoire consists of hundreds of thousands of distinct CDR3 sequences, with approximately 23% occurring once and the leading ten covering over 10%. V was pared by 3 bases and J by 2 bases, with 20 bases between. The germline V gene encodes CDR1 DFQATT and CDR2 SNEGSKA (reference sequence). The CDR3 extends over 16 amino acids. The data derive from a study of regulatory T cells in long-lasting Graves disease. General observations from the study: Investigators studied peripheral blood only, not thyroid tissue.

Time point described: persistent/refractory GD, antithyroid drugs over 5 years with positive TRAb. RNA isolated from PBMCs was used to make the TCR library. The sample in question was peripheral blood mononuclear cells (PBMCs), obtained when the disease was refractory, from a patient treated with antithyroid drugs. The clonotype originates from a female donor with Graves disease. The chain links TRBV20-1 to TRBJ2-7; D may be TRBD2 (6 bases). The CDR3 DNA is TGCAGTGCTAGGGCCCAGGGCGAGGGGACTCCCTACGAGCAGTACTTC. Its protein is CSARAQGEGTPYEQYF.